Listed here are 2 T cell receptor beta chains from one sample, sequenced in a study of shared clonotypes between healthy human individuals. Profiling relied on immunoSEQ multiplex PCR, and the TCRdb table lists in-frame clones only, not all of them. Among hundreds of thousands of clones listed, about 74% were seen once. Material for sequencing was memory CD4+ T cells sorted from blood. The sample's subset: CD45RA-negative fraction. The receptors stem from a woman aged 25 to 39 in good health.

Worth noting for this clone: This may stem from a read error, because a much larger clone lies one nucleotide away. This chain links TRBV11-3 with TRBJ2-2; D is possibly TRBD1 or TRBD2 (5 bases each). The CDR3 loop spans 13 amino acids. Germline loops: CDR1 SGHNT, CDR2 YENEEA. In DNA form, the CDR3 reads TGTACCAGCAGCAGGGAGTTCACCGGGGAGCTGTTTTTT. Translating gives CTSSREFTGELFF.

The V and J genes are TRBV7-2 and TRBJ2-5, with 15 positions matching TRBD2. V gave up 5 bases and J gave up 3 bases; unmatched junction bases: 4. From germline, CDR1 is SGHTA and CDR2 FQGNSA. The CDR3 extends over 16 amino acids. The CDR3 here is CASSAGLAGGEETQYF. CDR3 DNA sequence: TGTGCCAGCAGCGCGGGACTAGCGGGAGGCGAAGAGACCCAGTACTTC.